These T cell receptor beta chains were read from a single sample in a study of shared T cell receptors in the human thymus. Generated by immunoSEQ multiplex PCR, the TCRdb table keeps only in-frame clones and is missing some. The table has about 660,000 clones, more than 75% seen once; the top ten hold about 0.0094%. The same sample was also studied in work on human thymus T cells.

What was sequenced was thymocytes. Receptors originate from a boy in the first two years of life with a congenital heart defect. CDR3s leave out the opening cysteine and the closing phenylalanine or tryptophan.

V gene	J gene	CDR3 protein
TRBV27	TRBJ1-4	ASSSGLNEKLF
TRBV9	TRBJ2-1	ASSVWGLAGGANNEQF
TRBV7-9	TRBJ2-5	ASSFPGGGPETQY
TRBV11-1	TRBJ2-7	ASSPGTGSDYEQY
TRBV7-9	TRBJ2-5	ASGLPRETQY
TRBV9	TRBJ1-1	ASSTHQTGGGKEAF
TRBV15	TRBJ2-5	ATQLEPYQETQY
TRBV6-4	TRBJ1-5	ASSDSGQGRYGSNQPQH
TRBV28	TRBJ1-1	ASSLSDGMNTEAF
TRBV27	TRBJ1-1	ASSLMRTEEAF
TRBV19	TRBJ1-1	ASTDGQDEAF
TRBV30	TRBJ1-1	AWSVRGNTEAF
TRBV6-1	TRBJ2-3	ASRIRLGDTQY
TRBV27	TRBJ1-4	ASSLQGPNEKLF
TRBV28	TRBJ2-7	ASSLAATYEQY
TRBV4-3	TRBJ2-2	ASSQDPNLGTITGELF
TRBV27	TRBJ1-4	ASSLNFQGEEKLF
TRBV5-1	TRBJ2-5	ASRPGLQETQY
TRBV2	TRBJ1-6	ASTDRNGSTYNSPLH
TRBV19	TRBJ1-3	ASSILWTRVHSSGNTIY
TRBV7-2	TRBJ1-1	ASSLAVGGTGGFTEAF
TRBV5-1	TRBJ1-1	ASSLGGHEAF
TRBV2	TRBJ2-2	ASSEGGVRELF
TRBV6-5	TRBJ2-1	ASRSGQGASDEQF
TRBV15	TRBJ2-7	ATSRHQTFSYEQY
TRBV6-5	TRBJ1-1	ASSWRAFQNTEAF
TRBV7-2	TRBJ1-2	ASSLSQATYGYT
TRBV27	TRBJ1-2	ASSISRDRGRYGYT
TRBV2	TRBJ1-6	ASFPGAGASNSPLH
TRBV25-1	TRBJ1-1	ASSDGQVNTEAF
TRBV7-9	TRBJ2-3	ASSLALGSTDTQY
TRBV7-2	TRBJ2-7	ASSFSPGTGAYEQY
TRBV28	TRBJ1-1	ASSLWGHRTDNTEAF
TRBV4-3	TRBJ2-7	ASSQGGGTYEQY